This T cell receptor (beta chain) stems from a study of T-cell memory formation after mild COVID-19. UMIs and sample barcodes were carried by the TCR alpha and TCR beta cDNA libraries that 5'RACE produced using constant-segment primers. TCRdb fed the 5' RACE reads into MiXCR, producing one record per CDR3 protein. Found here are fewer than 150,000 distinct CDR3 sequences, about 6% of them singletons; the top ten hold roughly 2%. In its sample, this clonotype was seen a few times. CDR1 and CDR2 from the germline V gene are SGHTA and FQGNSA. The CDR3 is 15 residues long. V lost 3 bases, J lost 0 bases, and 9 bases lay in between.

Input material: PBMCs or a T cell subset sorted from them (not recorded which). The origin of this receptor is an adult woman who had mild COVID-19 (a few samples of this study predate the infection). Cell type and time point are not known. The chain carries TRBV7-2 and TRBJ2-1; D ambiguous. Written as DNA, the CDR3 is TGTGCCAGCAGCTTCGTGGCCTACTCCTACAATGAGCAGTTCTTC. It encodes CASSFVAYSYNEQFF.